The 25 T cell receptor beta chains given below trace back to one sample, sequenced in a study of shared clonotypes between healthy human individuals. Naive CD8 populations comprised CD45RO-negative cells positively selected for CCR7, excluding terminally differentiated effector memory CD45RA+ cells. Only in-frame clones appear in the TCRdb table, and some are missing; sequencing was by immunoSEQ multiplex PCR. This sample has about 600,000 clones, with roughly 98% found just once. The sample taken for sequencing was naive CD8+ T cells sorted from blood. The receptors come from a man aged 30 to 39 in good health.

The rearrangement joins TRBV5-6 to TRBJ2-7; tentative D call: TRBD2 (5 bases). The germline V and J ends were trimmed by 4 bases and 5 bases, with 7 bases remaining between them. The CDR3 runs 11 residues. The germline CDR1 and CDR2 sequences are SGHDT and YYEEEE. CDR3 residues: CASSNGNEQYF. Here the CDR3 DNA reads TGTGCCAGCAGCAACGGGAACGAGCAGTACTTC. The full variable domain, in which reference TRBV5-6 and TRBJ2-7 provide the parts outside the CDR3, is DAGVTQSPTHLIKTRGQQVTLRCSPKSGHDTVSWYQQALGQGPQFIFQYYEEEERQRGNFPDRFSGHQFPNYSSELNVNALLLGDSALYLCASSNGNEQYFGPGTRLTVT.

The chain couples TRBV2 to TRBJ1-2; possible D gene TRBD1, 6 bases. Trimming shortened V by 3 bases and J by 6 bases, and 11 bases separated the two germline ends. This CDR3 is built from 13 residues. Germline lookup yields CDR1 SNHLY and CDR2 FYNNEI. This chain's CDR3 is CASSDWGRNGYTF. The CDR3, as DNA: TGTGCCAGCAGTGATTGGGGGCGTAATGGCTACACCTTC.

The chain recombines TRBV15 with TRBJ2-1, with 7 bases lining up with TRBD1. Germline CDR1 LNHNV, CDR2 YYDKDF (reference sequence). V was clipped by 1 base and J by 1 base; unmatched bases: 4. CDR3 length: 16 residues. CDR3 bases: TGTGCCACCAGCAGAGGTCGGGACAGTTCCTACAATGAGCAGTTCTTC. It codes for CATSRGRDSSYNEQFF.

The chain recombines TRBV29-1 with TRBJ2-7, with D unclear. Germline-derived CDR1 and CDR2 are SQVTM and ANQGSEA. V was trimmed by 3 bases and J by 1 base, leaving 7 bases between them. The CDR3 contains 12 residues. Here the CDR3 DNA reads TGCAGCGTTGAGTTAGATTCCTACGAGCAGTACTTC. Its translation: CSVELDSYEQYF.

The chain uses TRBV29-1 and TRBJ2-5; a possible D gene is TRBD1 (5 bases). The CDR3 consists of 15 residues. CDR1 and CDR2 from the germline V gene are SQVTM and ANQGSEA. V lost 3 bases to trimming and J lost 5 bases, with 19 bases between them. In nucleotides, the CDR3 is TGCAGCGTTGAGGGGCAGGATGGGTCGAGGGAGACCCAGTACTTC. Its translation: CSVEGQDGSRETQYF.

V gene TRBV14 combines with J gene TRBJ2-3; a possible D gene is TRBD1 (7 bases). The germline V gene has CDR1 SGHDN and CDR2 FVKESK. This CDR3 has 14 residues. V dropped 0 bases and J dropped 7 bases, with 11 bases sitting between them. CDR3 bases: TGTGCCAGCAGCCAAGAGGAGGGGGCGAATACGCAGTATTTT. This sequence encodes CASSQEEGANTQYF.

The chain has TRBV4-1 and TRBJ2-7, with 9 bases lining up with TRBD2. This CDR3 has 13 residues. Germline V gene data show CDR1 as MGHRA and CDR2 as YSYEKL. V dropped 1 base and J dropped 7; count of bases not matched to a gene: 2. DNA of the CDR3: TGCGCCAGCAGCCAAGGTCTAGCGGGGGAGCAGTACTTC. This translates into CASSQGLAGEQYF.

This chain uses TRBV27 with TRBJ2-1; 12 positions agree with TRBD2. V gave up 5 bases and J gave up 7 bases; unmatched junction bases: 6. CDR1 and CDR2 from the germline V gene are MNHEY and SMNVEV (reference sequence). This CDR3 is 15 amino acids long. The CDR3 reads CASSLGLAGINEQFF. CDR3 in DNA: TGTGCCAGCAGTCTCGGACTAGCGGGAATTAATGAGCAGTTCTTC.

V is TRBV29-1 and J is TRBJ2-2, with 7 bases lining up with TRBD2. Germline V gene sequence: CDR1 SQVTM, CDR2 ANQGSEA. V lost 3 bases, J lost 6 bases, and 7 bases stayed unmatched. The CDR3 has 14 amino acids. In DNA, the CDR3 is TGCAGCGTTGATTGGGGGAGGGAATCCGGGGAGCTGTTTTTT. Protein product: CSVDWGRESGELFF.

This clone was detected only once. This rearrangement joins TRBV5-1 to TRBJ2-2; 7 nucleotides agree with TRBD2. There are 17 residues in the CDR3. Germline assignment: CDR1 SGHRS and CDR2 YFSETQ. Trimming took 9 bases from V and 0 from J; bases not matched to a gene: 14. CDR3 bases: TGCGCCACCCAGAATCCGCCCAGCGGGGCGAACACCGGGGAGCTGTTTTTT. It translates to CATQNPPSGANTGELFF.

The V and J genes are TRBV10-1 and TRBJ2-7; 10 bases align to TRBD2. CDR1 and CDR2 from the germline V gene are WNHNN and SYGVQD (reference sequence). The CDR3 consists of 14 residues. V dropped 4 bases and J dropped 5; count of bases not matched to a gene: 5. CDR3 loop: CASSAASGSDEQYF. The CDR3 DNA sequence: TGCGCCAGCAGTGCGGCTAGCGGGAGTGACGAGCAGTACTTC.

This CDR3 is CASSDLTGSYNEQFF. In DNA, the CDR3 is TGTGCCAGCAGTGACTTAACGGGCTCCTACAATGAGCAGTTCTTC. The J gene is TRBJ2-1, the V gene TRBV2; no reliable D call. The CDR3 runs to 15 residues. Germline loops: CDR1 SNHLY, CDR2 FYNNEI. V lost 3 bases and J lost 0, with 9 bases in between. The variable domain in full, with the rest retrieved from reference TRBV2 and TRBJ2-1, is EPEVTQTPSHQVTQMGQEVILRCVPISNHLYFYWYRQILGQKVEFLVSFYNNEISEKSEIFDDQFSVERPDGSNFTLKIRSTKLEDSAMYFCASSDLTGSYNEQFFGPGTRLTVL.

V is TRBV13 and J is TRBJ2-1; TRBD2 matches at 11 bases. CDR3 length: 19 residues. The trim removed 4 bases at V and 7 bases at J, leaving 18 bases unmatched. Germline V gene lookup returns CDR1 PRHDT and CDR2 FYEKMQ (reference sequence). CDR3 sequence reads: CASSWGHSGRARAGNEQFF. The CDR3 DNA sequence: TGTGCCAGCAGCTGGGGTCATAGCGGGAGGGCCCGGGCGGGGAATGAGCAGTTCTTC.

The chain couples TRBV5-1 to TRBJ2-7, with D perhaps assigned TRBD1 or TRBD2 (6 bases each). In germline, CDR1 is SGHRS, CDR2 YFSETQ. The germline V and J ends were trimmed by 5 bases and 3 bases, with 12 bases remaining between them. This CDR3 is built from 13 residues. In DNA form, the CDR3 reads TGCGCCAGCAGGGAGGGACACTACTACGAGCAGTACTTC. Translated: CASREGHYYEQYF.

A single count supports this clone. This chain's CDR3 is CASSFGGVSYEQYF. The CDR3 DNA reads TGTGCCAGCAGCTTCGGGGGGGTCTCCTACGAGCAGTACTTC. The chain is built from TRBV11-1 and TRBJ2-7, with TRBD2 matching 8 bases. V lost 3 bases to trimming and J lost 0 bases; unmatched junction nucleotides: 1. The CDR3 is 14 residues long. Germline values: CDR1 SGHAT, CDR2 FQDESV (reference sequence).

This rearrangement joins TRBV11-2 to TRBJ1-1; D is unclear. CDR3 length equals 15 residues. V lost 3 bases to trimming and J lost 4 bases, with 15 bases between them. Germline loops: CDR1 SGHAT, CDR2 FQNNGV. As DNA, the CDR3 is TGTGCCAGCAGCTTTGGCAGCGTGAGCCTCACTGAAGCTTTCTTT. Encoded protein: CASSFGSVSLTEAFF.

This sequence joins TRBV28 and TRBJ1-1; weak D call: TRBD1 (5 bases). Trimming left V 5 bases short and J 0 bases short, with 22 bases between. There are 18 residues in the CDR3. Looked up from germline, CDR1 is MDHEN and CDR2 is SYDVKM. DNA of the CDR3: TGTGCCAGCAGTCAAGTCATCTGGGACGCGCTGATGAACACTGAAGCTTTCTTT. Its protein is CASSQVIWDALMNTEAFF.

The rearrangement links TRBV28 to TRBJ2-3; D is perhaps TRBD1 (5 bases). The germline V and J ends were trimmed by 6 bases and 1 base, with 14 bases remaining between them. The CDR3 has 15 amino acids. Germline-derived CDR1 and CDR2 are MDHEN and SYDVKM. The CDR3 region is CASRPGLRGTDTQYF. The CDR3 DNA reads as TGTGCCAGCAGACCAGGGCTACGAGGCACAGATACGCAGTATTTT.

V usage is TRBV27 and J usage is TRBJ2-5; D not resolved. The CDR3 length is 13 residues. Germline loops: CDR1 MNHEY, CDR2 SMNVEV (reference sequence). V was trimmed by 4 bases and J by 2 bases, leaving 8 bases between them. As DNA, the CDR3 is TGTGCCAGCAGTTGGACGGTACAAGAGACCCAGTACTTC. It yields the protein CASSWTVQETQYF.

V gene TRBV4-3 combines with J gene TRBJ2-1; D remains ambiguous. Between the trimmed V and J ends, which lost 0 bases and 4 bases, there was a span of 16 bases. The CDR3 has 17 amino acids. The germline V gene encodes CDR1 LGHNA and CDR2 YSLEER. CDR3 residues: CASSQDTGLVTYNEQFF. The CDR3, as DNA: TGCGCCAGCAGCCAAGATACCGGGCTAGTTACGTACAATGAGCAGTTCTTC.

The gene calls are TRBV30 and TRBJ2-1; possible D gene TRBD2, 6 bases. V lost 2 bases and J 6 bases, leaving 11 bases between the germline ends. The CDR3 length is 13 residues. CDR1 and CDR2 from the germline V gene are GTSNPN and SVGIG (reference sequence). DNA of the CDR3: TGTGCCTGGAGTACTGCGGGGTTCAATGAGCAGTTCTTC. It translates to CAWSTAGFNEQFF.

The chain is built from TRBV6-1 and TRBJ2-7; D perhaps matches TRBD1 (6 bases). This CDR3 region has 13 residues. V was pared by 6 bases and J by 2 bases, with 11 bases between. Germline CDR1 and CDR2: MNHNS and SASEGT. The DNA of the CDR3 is TGTGCCAGCAGCCGGGACAATACCTACGAGCAGTACTTC. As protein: CASSRDNTYEQYF.

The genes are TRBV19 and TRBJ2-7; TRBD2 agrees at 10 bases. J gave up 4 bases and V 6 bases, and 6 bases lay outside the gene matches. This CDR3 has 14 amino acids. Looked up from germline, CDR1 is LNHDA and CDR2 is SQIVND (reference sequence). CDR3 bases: TGTGCCAGTAGCGCTAGCGGGAGCGGGTACGAGCAGTACTTC. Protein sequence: CASSASGSGYEQYF.

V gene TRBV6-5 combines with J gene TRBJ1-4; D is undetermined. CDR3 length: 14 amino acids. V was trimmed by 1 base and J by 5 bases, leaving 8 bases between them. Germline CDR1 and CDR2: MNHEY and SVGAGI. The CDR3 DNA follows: TGTGCCAGCAGTTACTACAGAGGGAATGAAAAACTGTTTTTT. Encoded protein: CASSYYRGNEKLFF.

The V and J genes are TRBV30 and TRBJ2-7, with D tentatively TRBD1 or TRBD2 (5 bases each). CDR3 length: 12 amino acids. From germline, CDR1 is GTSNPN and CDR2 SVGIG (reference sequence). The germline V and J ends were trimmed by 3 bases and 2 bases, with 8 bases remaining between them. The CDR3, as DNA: TGTGCCTGGAGCGGGGCCGCCTACGAGCAGTACTTC. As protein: CAWSGAAYEQYF.